The clone carrying this TCR beta chain showed up many times. This entry comes from a study of early T cells in non-severe SARS-CoV-2 infection. Across the study: Sequencing was performed on bulk RNA from unsorted whole blood, leaving chains unpaired.

Looked up from germline, CDR1 is SGHAT and CDR2 is FQNNGV. This CDR3 has 15 residues. Trimming cost V 5 bases and J 6 bases; bases outside gene matches: 12. Individually, cDNA molecules had unique molecular identifiers attached to them. TCRdb passed the 5' RACE reads through MiXCR, listing each CDR3 protein once. The sample lists approximately 70,000 distinct CDR3 sequences; about a tenth were seen once. The sequences come from whole blood, collected at baseline. The gene calls are TRBV11-2 and TRBJ2-7; 8 bases align to TRBD2. The clonotype comes from an adult who was a healthcare worker with PCR-confirmed SARS-CoV-2 infection or an uninfected control (not recorded which). In DNA form, the CDR3 reads TGTGCCAGCAGCCCTAGTATCGGGGGGGTTGGCGAGCAGTACTTC. Its protein is CASSPSIGGVGEQYF.